This paragraph reports one TCR beta chain. The data were taken from a study of blood T cell repertoires in COVID-19. Study-level background: From T cells, B-cell-depleted T cells, or PBMCs came the material, which was cDNA or gDNA.

Sequencing was performed with immunoSEQ multiplex PCR; in TCRdb, only in-frame clones are kept and a portion is missing. The sample shows 170,000 or so clones, approximately 87% of them seen only once. The V gene's germline CDR1 is SNHLY and CDR2 FYNNEI. This CDR3 comprises 14 residues. V was pared by 6 bases and J by 5 bases, with 8 bases of the junction left unmatched. V usage is TRBV2 and J usage is TRBJ1-1; TRBD1 matches 8 bases. Sequenced sample: peripheral blood. The origin of this receptor is a woman between 18 and 29 years old who had recovered from COVID-19. The CDR3 loop is CASRSRGLVTEAFF. The CDR3 DNA follows: TGTGCCAGCAGATCCAGGGGGCTGGTTACTGAAGCTTTCTTT.